This T cell receptor (beta chain) was retrieved from a study of shared clonotypes between healthy human individuals. Study details: Donors had three CD4 naive, three CD4 memory, two CD8 naive and one CD8 memory plate apiece.

General study results and limits: Sharing of clonotypes among donors was expected to vary with sequencing depth. Genetic and exposure-history diversity was limited by the small donor number.

Genomic DNA from each subset was divided evenly over several immunoSEQ plates. Clones were sequenced by immunoSEQ multiplex PCR, and TCRdb holds only the in-frame ones, with some missing. The sample gives 640,000 or so clones, 60% to 80% of which show up once; approximately 1.8% is in the top ten. The table lists this clone with a count of one. What it binds is not known. The specimen sequenced was memory CD4+ T cells sorted from blood. Subset described: CD45RA-negative fraction. The clonotype originates from a young woman in good health.

The CDR3 reads CATADSNYGYTF. DNA of the CDR3: TGTGCCACCGCGGACAGCAACTATGGCTACACCTTC. The V call is TRBV7-9, the J call TRBJ1-2; D is perhaps TRBD1 (6 bases). The CDR3 contains 12 residues. CDR1 SEHNR and CDR2 FQNEAQ come from the germline V gene (reference sequence). V was shortened by 10 bases and J by 2 bases, with 11 bases between the two germline ends.